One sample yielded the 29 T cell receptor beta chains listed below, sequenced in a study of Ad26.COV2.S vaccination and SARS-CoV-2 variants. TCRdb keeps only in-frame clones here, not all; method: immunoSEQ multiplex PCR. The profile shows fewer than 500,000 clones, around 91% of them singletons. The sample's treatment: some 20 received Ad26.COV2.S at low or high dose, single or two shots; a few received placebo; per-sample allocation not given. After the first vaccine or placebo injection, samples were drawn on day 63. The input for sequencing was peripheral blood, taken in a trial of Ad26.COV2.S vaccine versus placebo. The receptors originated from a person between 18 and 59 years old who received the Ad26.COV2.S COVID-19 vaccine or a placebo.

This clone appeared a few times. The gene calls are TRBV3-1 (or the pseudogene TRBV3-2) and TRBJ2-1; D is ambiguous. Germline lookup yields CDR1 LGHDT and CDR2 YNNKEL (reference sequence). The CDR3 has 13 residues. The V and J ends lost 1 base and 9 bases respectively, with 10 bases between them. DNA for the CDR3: TGTGCCAGCAGCCAAGGGGCAGGCGGTGAGCAGTTCTTC. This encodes CASSQGAGGEQFF.

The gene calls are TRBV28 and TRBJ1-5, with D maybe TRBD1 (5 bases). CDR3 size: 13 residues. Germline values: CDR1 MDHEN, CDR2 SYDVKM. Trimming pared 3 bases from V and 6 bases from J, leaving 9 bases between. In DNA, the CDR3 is TGTGCCAGCAGTTTGACAGTGAGTCAGCCCCAGCATTTT. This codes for CASSLTVSQPQHF.

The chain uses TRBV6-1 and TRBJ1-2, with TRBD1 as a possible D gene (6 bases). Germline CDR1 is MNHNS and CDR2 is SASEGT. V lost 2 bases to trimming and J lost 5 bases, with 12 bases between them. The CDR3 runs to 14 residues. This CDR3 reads CASSESIGQYGYTF. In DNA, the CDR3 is TGTGCCAGCAGTGAAAGTATCGGACAGTATGGCTACACCTTC.

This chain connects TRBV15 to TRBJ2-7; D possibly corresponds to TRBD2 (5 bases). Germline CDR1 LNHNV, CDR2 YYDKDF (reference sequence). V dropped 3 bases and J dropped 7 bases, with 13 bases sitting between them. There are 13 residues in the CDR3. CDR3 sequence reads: CATSRIGGLEQYF. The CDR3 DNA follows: TGTGCCACCAGCAGGATAGGAGGCTTAGAGCAGTACTTC.

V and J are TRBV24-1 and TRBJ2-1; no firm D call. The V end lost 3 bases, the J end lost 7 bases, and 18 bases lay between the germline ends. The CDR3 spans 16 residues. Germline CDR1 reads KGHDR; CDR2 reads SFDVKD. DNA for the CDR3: TGTGCCACCAGTGATGGTACGGGCCTAGGTTTGAATGAGCAGTTCTTC. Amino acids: CATSDGTGLGLNEQFF.

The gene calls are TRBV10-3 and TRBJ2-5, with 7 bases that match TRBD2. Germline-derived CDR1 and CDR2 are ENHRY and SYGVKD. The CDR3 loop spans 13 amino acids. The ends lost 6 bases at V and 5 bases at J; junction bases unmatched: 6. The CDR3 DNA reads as TGTGCCATCAGCGGGGGGAAAGGGGAGACCCAGTACTTC. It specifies CAISGGKGETQYF.

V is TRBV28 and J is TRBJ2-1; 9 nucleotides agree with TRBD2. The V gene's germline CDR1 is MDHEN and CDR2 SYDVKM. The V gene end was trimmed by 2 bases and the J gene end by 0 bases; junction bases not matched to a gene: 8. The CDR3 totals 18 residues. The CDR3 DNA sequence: TGTGCCAGCAGTTTAGTCGCTTGGCGGGAGGGCTCCTACAATGAGCAGTTCTTC. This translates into CASSLVAWREGSYNEQFF.

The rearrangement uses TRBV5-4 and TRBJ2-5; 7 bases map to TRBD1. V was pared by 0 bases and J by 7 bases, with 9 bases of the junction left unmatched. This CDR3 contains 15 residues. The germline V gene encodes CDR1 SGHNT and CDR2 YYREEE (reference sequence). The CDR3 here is CASSLAQGDPRTQYF. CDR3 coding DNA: TGTGCCAGCAGCTTGGCCCAGGGGGACCCGAGGACCCAGTACTTC.

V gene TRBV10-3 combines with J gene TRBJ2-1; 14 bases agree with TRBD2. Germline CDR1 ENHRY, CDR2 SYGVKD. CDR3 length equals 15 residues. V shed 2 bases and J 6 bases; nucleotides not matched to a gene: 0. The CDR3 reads CAISEGLAGGNEQFF. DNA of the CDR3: TGTGCCATCAGTGAGGGACTAGCGGGGGGCAATGAGCAGTTCTTC.

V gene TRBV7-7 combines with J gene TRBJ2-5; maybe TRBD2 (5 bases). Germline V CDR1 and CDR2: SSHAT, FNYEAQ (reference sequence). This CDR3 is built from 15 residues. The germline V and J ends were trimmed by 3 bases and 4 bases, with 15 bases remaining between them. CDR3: CASSFGVVGGETQYF. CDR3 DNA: TGTGCCAGCAGCTTCGGGGTAGTCGGTGGAGAGACCCAGTACTTC.

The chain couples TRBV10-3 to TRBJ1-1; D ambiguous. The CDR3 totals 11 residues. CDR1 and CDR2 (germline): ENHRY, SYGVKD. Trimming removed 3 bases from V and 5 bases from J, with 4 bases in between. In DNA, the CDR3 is TGTGCCATCAGTGAAGAAACTGAAGCTTTCTTT. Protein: CAISEETEAFF.

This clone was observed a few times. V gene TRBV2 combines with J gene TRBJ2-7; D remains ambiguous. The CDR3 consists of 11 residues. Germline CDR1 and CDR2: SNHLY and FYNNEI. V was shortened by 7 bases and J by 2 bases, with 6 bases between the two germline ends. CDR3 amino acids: CASTPTYEQYF. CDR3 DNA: TGTGCCAGCACGCCGACCTACGAGCAGTACTTC.

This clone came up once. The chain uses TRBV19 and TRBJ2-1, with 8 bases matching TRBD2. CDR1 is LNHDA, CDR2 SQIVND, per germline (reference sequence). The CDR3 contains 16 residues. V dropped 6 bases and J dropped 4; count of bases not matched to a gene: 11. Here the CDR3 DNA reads TGTGCCAGTAGAATATCGGTTAGCGGGGCTTACAATGAGCAGTTCTTC. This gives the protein CASRISVSGAYNEQFF.

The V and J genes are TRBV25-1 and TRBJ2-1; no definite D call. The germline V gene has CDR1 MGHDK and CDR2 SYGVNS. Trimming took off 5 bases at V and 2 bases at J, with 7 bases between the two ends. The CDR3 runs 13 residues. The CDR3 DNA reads TGTGCCAGCAGTCGACACGCCTACAATGAGCAGTTCTTC. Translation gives CASSRHAYNEQFF. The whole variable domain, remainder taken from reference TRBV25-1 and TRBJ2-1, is EADIYQTPRYLVIGTGKKITLECSQTMGHDKMYWYQQDPGMELHLIHYSYGVNSTEKGDLSSESTVSRIRTEHFPLTLESARPSHTSQYLCASSRHAYNEQFFGPGTRLTVL.

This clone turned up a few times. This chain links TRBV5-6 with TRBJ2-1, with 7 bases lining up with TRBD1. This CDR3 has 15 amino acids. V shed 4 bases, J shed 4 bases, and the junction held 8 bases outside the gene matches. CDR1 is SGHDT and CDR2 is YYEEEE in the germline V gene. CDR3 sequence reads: CASSGRQGQYNEQFF. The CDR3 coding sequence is TGTGCCAGCAGCGGTCGACAGGGACAATACAATGAGCAGTTCTTC.

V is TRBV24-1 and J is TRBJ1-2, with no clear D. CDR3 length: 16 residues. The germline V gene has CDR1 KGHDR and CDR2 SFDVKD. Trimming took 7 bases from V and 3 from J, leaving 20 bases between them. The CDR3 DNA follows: TGTGCCACCAGCCCGGGCCAACGCTTCCCCGACTATGGCTACACCTTC. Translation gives CATSPGQRFPDYGYTF.

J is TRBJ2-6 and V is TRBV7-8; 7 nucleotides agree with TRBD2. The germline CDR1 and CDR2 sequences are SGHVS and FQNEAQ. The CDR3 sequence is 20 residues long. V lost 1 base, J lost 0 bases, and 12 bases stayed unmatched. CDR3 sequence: CASSLVRGRGTFSGANVLTF. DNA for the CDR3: TGTGCCAGCAGCTTAGTACGGGGGAGGGGCACATTCTCTGGGGCCAACGTCCTGACTTTC.

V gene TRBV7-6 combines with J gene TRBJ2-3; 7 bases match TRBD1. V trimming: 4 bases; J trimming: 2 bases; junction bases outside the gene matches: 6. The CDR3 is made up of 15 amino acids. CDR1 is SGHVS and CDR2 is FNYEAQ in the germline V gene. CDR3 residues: CASSSGQEFTDTQYF. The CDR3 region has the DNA TGTGCCAGCAGCTCTGGACAGGAATTCACAGATACGCAGTATTTT.

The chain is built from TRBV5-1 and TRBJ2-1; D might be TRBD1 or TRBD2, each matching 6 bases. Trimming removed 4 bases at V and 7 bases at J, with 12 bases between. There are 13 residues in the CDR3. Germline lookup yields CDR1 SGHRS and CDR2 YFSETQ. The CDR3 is CASSRGDRNEQFF. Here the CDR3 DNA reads TGCGCCAGCAGCAGGGGGGATCGGAATGAGCAGTTCTTC.

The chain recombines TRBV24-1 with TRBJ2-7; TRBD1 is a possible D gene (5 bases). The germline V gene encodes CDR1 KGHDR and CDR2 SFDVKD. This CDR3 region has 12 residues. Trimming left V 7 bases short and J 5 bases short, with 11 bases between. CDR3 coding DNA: TGTGCCACCAGGGGGCCCTGGGACGAGCAGTACTTC. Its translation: CATRGPWDEQYF.

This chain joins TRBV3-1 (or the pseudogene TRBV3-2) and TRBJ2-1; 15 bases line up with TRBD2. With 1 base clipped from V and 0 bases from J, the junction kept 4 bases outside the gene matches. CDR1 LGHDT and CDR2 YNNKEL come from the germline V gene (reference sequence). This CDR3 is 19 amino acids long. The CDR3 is CASSQVGLAGGTSYNEQFF. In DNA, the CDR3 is TGTGCCAGCAGCCAAGTGGGACTAGCGGGAGGAACCTCCTACAATGAGCAGTTCTTC.

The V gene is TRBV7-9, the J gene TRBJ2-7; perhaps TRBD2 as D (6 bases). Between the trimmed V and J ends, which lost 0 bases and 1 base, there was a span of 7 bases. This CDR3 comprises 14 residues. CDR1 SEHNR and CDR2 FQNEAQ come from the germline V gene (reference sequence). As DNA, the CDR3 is TGTGCCAGCAGCTTAGCTCGGGGGTCCTACGAGCAGTACTTC. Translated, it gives CASSLARGSYEQYF.

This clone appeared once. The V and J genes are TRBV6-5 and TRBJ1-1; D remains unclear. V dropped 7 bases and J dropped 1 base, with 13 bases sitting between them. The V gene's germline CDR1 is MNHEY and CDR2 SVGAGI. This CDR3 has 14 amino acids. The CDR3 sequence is CASKQRTENTEAFF. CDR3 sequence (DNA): TGTGCCAGCAAACAGCGAACAGAGAACACTGAAGCTTTCTTT.

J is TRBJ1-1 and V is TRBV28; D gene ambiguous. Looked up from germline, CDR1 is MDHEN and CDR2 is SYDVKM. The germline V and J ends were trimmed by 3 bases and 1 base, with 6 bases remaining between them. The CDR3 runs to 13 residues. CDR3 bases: TGTGCCAGCAGTTTTAGGCAGAACACTGAAGCTTTCTTT. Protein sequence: CASSFRQNTEAFF.

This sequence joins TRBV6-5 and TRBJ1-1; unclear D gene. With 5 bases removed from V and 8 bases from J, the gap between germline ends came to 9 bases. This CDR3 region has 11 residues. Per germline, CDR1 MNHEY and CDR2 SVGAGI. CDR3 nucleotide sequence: TGTGCCAGCAGTACTGACTCAGAAGCTTTCTTT. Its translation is CASSTDSEAFF.

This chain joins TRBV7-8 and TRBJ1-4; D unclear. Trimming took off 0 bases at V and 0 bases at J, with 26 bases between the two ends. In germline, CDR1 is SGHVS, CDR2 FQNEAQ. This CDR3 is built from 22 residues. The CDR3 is CASSLAREMGRWLVTTNEKLFF. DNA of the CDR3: TGTGCCAGCAGCTTAGCGCGAGAGATGGGCAGATGGTTAGTTACAACTAATGAAAAACTGTTTTTT.

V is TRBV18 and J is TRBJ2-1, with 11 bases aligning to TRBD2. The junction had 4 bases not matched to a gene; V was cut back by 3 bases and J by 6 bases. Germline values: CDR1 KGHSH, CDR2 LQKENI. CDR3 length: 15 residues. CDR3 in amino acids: CASSPSGRAINEQFF. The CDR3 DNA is TGTGCCAGCTCACCTAGCGGGAGGGCCATCAATGAGCAGTTCTTC.

The CDR3 sequence: CATSRDGREETQYF. The CDR3 bases are TGTGCCACCAGCAGAGATGGCAGAGAAGAGACCCAGTACTTC. The gene calls are TRBV15 and TRBJ2-5; D is ambiguous. Looked up from germline, CDR1 is LNHNV and CDR2 is YYDKDF (reference sequence). Between the trimmed V and J ends, which lost 0 bases and 3 bases, there was a span of 8 bases. This CDR3 region has 14 residues.

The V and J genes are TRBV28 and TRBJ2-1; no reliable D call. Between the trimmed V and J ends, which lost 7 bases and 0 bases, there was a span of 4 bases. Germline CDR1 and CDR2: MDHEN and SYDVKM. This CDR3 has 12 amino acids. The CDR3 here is CASTVSYNEQFF. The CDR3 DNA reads TGTGCCAGCACAGTCTCCTACAATGAGCAGTTCTTC.